The clone carrying this TCR beta chain was counted only a few times. What it recognizes is unknown. These data are taken from a study of vaccination effects on CD4 cells after COVID-19. Some clones are missing from TCRdb's copy, which holds only in-frame ones; the method was immunoSEQ multiplex PCR. The repertoire includes tens of thousands of clones, just under 75% of them detected once, and about 35% sits in the top ten. Viral peptide pools were used in the ViraFEST assay to expand antigen-specific CD4+ T cells, and sequencing came afterward. Following an approximately ten-day culture, CD4+ T cells were purified. This person caught SARS-CoV-2 sometime from March to December 2020, and PCR testing confirmed the infection. Germline values: CDR1 MDHEN, CDR2 SYDVKM. Trimming stripped 6 bases from V and 7 bases from J, with 9 bases between. The CDR3 is 11 residues long.

This TCR was sampled from a human donor who had a prior SARS-CoV-2 infection. This chain joins TRBV28 and TRBJ1-1; D gene uncertain. The source was CD4+ T cells from PBMCs cultured with a peptide pool, collected before COVID-19 vaccination. The CDR3 DNA reads TGTGCCAGCAGCTCTGGATATGAAGCTTTCTTT. This sequence encodes CASSSGYEAFF.